The rows below give T cell receptor beta chains drawn from one sample of a study of blood T cell repertoires in COVID-19. Measured with immunoSEQ multiplex PCR; TCRdb has only the in-frame clones, and not every one. The sample consists of 130,000 or so clones, 85% to 90% of them appearing once. The sample was peripheral blood. These receptors came from a man in his sixties or seventies with active COVID-19. Both conserved end residues are trimmed from each CDR3.

TRBV6-6,TRBJ1-4,12,ASSYRDRGEKLF
TRBV19,TRBJ1-1,13,ASSSDRRGNTEAF
TRBV28,TRBJ2-2,10,ASRRRAGELF
TRBV28,TRBJ1-1,12,ASSLGLSNTEAF
TRBV7-2,TRBJ1-2,10,ASSLVGDGYT
TRBV27,TRBJ2-4,13,ASRERDLAKNIQY
TRBV2,TRBJ1-2,11,ASTYRGNYGYT
TRBV28,TRBJ1-5,13,ASSRASPQNQPQH
TRBV5-6,TRBJ1-1,12,ASSLLGADTEAF
TRBV25-1,TRBJ2-7,13,ASSESGTGTYEQY
TRBV5-6,TRBJ2-3,14,ASSSTRDRLTDTQY
TRBV3-1/TRBV3-2,TRBJ1-5,12,ASSQRQGNQPQH
TRBV7-6,TRBJ2-7,15,ASSLEQLAGGPYEQY
TRBV11-2,TRBJ2-7,11,ASSADSYYEQY
TRBV28,TRBJ2-1,10,ASSSPGLAAV
TRBV19,TRBJ2-1,16,ASSIVVPGLAFYNEQF
TRBV5-1,TRBJ1-2,14,ASSPGGGNDLKGYT
TRBV18,TRBJ1-2,12,ASSPDRNVYGYT
TRBV15,TRBJ2-5,16,ATSPRRLAGDRQETQY
TRBV3-1/TRBV3-2,TRBJ1-3,12,ASSQEGRGNTIY
TRBV4-1,TRBJ1-6,15,ASSQDQGASDNSPLH
TRBV19,TRBJ2-3,12,ASKATGAANTQY
TRBV7-2,TRBJ1-1,12,ASSQDRAGTEAF
TRBV28,TRBJ1-2,13,ASSSYPTANYGYT
TRBV6-2/TRBV6-3,TRBJ1-1,12,ASSYRRRDTEAF
TRBV10-1,TRBJ2-1,13,ASSESLAEYNEQF
TRBV6-6,TRBJ2-7,14,ASSYSYSGQAYEQY
TRBV19,TRBJ2-7,10,ASSPRVGEQY
TRBV5-1,TRBJ2-1,13,ASSSRVAGHNEQF
TRBV28,TRBJ1-5,12,ASSPYRGRQPQH
TRBV2,TRBJ1-2,11,ASSRQGADGYT
TRBV27,TRBJ2-2,13,ASSPGTSGTGELF
TRBV21-1,TRBJ2-3,9,ASTNSDTQY
TRBV5-1,TRBJ2-1,14,ASSLAGPSSYNEQF
TRBV5-8,TRBJ1-1,13,ASRGPRGKNTEAF
TRBV14,TRBJ2-7,14,ASSQDRRTSGDEQY
TRBV28,TRBJ2-1,13,ASSGGTGLYNEQF
TRBV9,TRBJ1-6,16,ASSVGPRGNSYNSPLH